This TCR beta chain was profiled in a study of T-cell memory formation after mild COVID-19. V was shortened by 0 bases and J by 8 bases, with 14 bases between the two germline ends. This CDR3 is built from 15 residues. Germline assignment: CDR1 MGHRA and CDR2 YSYEKL. This clonotype was seen a few times. Its specificity is not known. Study results and caveats: A balance of CD4 and CD8 characterized clones contracting day 15 to 85, whereas later expanders leaned CD4+.

TCRdb ran MiXCR on the 5' RACE reads and lists one entry per CDR3 protein. The sample shows 400,000 to 500,000 distinct CDR3 sequences, roughly 18% of them seen only once. Sequences were obtained from PBMCs or a T cell subset sorted from them (not recorded which). The TCR comes from a man aged 18-30 years who had mild COVID-19 (a few samples of this study predate the infection). Cell type and time point are not known. This rearrangement joins TRBV4-1 to TRBJ1-5; D unclear. The CDR3 spells CASSQEIQSAKPQHF. CDR3 coding DNA: TGCGCCAGCAGCCAAGAGATCCAGTCGGCGAAGCCCCAGCATTTT.